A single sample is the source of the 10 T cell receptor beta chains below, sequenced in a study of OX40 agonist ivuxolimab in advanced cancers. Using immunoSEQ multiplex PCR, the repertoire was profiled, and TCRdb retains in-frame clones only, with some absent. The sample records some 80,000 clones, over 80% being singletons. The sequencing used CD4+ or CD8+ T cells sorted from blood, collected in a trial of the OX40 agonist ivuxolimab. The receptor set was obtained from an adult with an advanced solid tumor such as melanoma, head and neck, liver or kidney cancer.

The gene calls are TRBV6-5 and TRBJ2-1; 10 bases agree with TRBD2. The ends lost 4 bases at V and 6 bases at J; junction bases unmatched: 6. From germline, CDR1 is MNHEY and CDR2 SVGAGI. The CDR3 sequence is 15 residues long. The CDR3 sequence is CASSFSGGRINEQFF. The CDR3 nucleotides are TGTGCCAGCAGTTTTAGCGGGGGGCGAATCAATGAGCAGTTCTTC.

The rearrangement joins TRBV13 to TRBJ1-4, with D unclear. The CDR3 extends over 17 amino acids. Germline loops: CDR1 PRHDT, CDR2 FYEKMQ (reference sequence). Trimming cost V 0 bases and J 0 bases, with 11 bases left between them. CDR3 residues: CASSLGLSITTNEKLFF. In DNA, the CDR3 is TGTGCCAGCAGCTTAGGCCTCAGCATAACAACTAATGAAAAACTGTTTTTT. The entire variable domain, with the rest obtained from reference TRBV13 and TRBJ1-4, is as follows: AAGVIQSPRHLIKEKRETATLKCYPIPRHDTVYWYQQGPGQDPQFLISFYEKMQSDKGSIPDRFSAQQFSDYHSELNMSSLELGDSALYFCASSLGLSITTNEKLFFGSGTQLSVL.

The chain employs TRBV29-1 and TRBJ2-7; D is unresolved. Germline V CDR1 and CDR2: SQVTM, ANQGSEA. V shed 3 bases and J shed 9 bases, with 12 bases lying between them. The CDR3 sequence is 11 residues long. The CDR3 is CSVETEKWQYF. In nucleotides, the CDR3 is TGCAGCGTTGAGACGGAGAAGTGGCAGTACTTC.

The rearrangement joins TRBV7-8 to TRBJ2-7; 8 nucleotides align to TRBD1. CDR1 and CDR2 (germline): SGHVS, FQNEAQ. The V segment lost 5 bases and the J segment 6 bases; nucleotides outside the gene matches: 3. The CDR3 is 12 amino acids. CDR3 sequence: CASSPDRGEQYF. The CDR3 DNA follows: TGTGCCAGCAGCCCAGACAGGGGCGAGCAGTACTTC.

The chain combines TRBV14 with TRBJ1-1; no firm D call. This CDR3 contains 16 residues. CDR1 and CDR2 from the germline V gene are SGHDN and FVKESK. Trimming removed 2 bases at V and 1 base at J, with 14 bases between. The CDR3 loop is CASSQLPPTGNTEAFF. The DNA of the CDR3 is TGTGCCAGCAGCCAACTCCCCCCAACGGGGAACACTGAAGCTTTCTTT.

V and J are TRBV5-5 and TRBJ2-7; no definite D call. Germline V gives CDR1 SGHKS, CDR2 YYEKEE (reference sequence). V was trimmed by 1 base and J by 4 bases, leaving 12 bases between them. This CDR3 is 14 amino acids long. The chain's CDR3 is CASSLNGVGYEQYF. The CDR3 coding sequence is TGTGCCAGCAGCTTGAATGGGGTGGGGTACGAGCAGTACTTC.

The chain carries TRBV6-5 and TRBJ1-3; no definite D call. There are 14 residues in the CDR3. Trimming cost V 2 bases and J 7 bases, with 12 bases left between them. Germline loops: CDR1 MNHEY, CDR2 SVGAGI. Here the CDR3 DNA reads TGTGCCAGCAGTTACCCCGGAGGTGGGAACACCATATATTTT. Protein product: CASSYPGGGNTIYF.

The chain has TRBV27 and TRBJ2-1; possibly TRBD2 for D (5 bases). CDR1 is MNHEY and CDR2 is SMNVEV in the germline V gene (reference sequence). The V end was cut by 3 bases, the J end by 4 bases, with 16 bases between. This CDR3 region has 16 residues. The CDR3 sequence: CASSFSVGAIYNEQFF. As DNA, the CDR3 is TGTGCCAGCAGTTTCTCGGTGGGAGCGATATACAATGAGCAGTTCTTC.

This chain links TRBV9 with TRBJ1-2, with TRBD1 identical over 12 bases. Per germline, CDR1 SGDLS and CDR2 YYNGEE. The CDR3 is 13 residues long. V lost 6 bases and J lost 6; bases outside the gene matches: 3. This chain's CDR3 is CASTGTGGHGYTF. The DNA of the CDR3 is TGTGCCAGCACAGGGACAGGGGGCCATGGCTACACCTTC. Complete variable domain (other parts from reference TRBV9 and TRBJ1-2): DSGVTQTPKHLITATGQRVTLRCSPRSGDLSVYWYQQSLDQGLQFLIQYYNGEERAKGNILERFSAQQFPDLHSELNLSSLELGDSALYFCASTGTGGHGYTFGSGTRLTVV.

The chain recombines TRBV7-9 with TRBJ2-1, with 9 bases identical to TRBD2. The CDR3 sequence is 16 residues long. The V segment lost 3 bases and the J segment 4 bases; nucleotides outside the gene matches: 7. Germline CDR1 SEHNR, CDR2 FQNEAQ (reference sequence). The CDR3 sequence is CASSFYSGGRYNEQFF. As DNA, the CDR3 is TGTGCCAGCAGCTTTTACAGCGGGGGGCGGTACAATGAGCAGTTCTTC.